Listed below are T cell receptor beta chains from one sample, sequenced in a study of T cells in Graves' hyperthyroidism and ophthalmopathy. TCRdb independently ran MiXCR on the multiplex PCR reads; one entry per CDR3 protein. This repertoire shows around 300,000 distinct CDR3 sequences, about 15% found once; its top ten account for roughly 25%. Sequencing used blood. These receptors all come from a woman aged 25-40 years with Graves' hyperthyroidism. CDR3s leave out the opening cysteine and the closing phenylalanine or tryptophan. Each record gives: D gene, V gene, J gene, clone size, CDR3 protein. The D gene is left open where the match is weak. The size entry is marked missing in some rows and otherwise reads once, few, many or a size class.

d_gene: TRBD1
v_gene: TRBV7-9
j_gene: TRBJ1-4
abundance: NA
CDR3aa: ASSLDDWTGRYEKLF

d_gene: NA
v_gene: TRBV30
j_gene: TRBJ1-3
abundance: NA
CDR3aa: AWSVGASSNTIY

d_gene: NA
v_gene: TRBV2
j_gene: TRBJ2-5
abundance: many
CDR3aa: ASEIQETQY

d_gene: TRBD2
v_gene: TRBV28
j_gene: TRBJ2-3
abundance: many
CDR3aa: ASSFNQAGGIPTDTQY

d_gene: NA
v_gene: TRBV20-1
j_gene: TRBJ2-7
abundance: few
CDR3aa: SAKLPRQRFSYEQY

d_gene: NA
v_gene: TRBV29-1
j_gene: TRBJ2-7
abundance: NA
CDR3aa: SVDDPGREQY

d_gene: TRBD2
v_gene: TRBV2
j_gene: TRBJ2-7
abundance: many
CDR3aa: ASKTSGGSYEQY

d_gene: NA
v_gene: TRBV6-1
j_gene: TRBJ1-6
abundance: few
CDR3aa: ASGLSGESYNSPLH

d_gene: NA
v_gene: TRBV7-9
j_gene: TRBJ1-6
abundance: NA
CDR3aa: ASSLASSPGSPLH

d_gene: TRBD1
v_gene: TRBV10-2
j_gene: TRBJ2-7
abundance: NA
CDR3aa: AVRQGALGEQY

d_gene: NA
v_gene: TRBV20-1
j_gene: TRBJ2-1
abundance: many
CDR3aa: SARDEVYNEQF

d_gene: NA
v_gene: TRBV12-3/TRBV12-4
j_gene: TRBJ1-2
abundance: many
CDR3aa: ASSPGRRVPPNGYT

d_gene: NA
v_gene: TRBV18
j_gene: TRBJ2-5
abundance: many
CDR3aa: ASSPGMGETQY

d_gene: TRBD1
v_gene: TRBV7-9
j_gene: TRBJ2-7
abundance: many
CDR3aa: ASSDRVVEQY

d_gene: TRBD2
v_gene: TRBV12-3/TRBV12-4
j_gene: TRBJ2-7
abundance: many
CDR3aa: ASTASGTYEQY

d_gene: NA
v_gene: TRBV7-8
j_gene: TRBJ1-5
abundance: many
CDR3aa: ASHARASNQPQH

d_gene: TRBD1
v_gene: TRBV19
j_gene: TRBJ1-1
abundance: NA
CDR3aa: ASSTQGAGMNTEAF

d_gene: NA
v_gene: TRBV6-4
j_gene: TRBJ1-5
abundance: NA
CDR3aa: ASSLRDLGPQH